This T cell receptor (beta chain) came from a study of early T cells in non-severe SARS-CoV-2 infection. At the level of the study: Sequencing of unsorted whole blood was done on bulk RNA, leaving chains unpaired. Broader study findings: Missing private and CD4 specificities, VDJdb matching favored anti-spike CD8 responses.

This clonotype was picked up many times. What it binds is unknown. Individual cDNA molecules received unique molecular identifiers. TCRdb independently ran MiXCR on the 5' RACE reads; one entry per CDR3 protein. This table holds roughly 110,000 distinct CDR3 sequences, around 10% found once. The CDR3 is 12 residues long. Germline values: CDR1 SGDLS, CDR2 YYNGEE. Unmatched junction bases numbered 5, after V lost 6 bases and J lost 7 bases. The sample comprised whole blood. The sequence came from an adult who was a healthcare worker with PCR-confirmed SARS-CoV-2 infection or an uninfected control (not recorded which). The chain combines TRBV9 with TRBJ2-7; TRBD2 matches at 9 bases. CDR3 in amino acids: CASIVAGGEQYF. As DNA, the CDR3 is TGTGCCAGCATTGTGGCGGGAGGGGAGCAGTACTTC.